This is a list of T cell receptor beta chains from one sample in a study of T cells in Graves' hyperthyroidism and ophthalmopathy. A single record per CDR3 protein comes from TCRdb applying MiXCR to the multiplex PCR reads. The sample has about 400,000 distinct CDR3 sequences; under 15% are singletons. Sequencing was done on a sample of blood. All receptors derive from a woman under 40 with Graves' hyperthyroidism. Both conserved end residues are part of each CDR3. The order of the fields is J gene, D gene, clone size, V gene, CDR3 protein, CDR3 DNA. D genes are given only for firm matches. Rows may omit the clone size; those that give it use once, few, many or a size class.

>TRBJ2-3|TRBD2|many|TRBV20-1
CSASNPSGRGDTQYF
TGCAGTGCTTCAAACCCTAGCGGACGCGGAGATACGCAGTATTTT
>TRBJ1-6|NA|few|TRBV4-2
CASSLDGSSYNSPLHF
TGTGCCAGCAGCCTGGACGGCAGCTCCTATAATTCACCCCTCCACTTT
>TRBJ2-7|NA|many|TRBV7-9
CASSPPSDLRGEQYF
TGTGCCAGCAGCCCCCCAAGTGATCTAAGAGGCGAGCAGTACTTC
>TRBJ2-2|TRBD1|many|TRBV2
CASTRTGGSFNTGELFF
TGTGCCAGCACTAGGACAGGGGGCTCTTTTAACACCGGGGAGCTGTTTTTT
>TRBJ2-1|TRBD1|many|TRBV12-3/TRBV12-4
CASSPGQGDYNEQFF
TGTGCCAGCAGCCCGGGACAGGGGGACTACAATGAGCAGTTCTTC
>TRBJ1-2|NA|many|TRBV3-1
CASSPSIGGYTF
TGTGCCAGCAGCCCCTCCATTGGCGGCTACACCTTC
>TRBJ2-2|TRBD1|few|TRBV3-1
CASSHRPGTGDTGELFF
TGTGCCAGCAGCCATCGGCCCGGGACAGGGGACACCGGGGAGCTGTTTTTT
>TRBJ2-1|TRBD2|few|TRBV2
CASRKRDYNEQFF
TGTGCCAGCAGAAAGCGGGACTACAATGAGCAGTTCTTC
>TRBJ1-1|NA|NA|TRBV7-8
CASSPTAGAEAFF
TGTGCCAGCAGCCCGACGGCAGGAGCTGAAGCTTTCTTT
>TRBJ2-5|NA|NA|TRBV2
CASSEVGYTTRGKTQYF
TGTGCCAGCAGTGAAGTTGGGTATACCACCCGAGGGAAGACCCAGTACTTC
>TRBJ2-1|NA|many|TRBV30
CAFTRVDEQFF
TGTGCCTTCACCCGGGTGGATGAGCAGTTCTTC
>TRBJ2-5|NA|many|TRBV20-1
CSASSKGGVWETQYF
TGCAGTGCTAGTTCCAAGGGGGGGGTTTGGGAGACCCAGTACTTC
>TRBJ1-3|NA|few|TRBV12-3/TRBV12-4
CASSLRERNTIYF
TGTGCCAGCAGTTTGAGGGAGCGAAACACCATATATTTT
>TRBJ1-4|TRBD1|few|TRBV5-4
CASSLAPQGANEKLFF
TGTGCCAGCAGCTTGGCTCCACAGGGGGCTAATGAAAAACTGTTTTTT
>TRBJ2-7|NA|many|TRBV28
CASSLVFSSYEQYF
TGTGCCAGCAGTTTAGTCTTTAGCTCCTACGAGCAGTACTTC
>TRBJ2-3|NA|few|TRBV24-1
CATSDPTTPPDTQYF
TGTGCCACCAGTGATCCCACGACTCCGCCAGATACGCAGTATTTT
>TRBJ2-3|TRBD2|NA|TRBV30
CAWNRRTSGRQTDTQYF
TGTGCCTGGAACCGGAGGACTAGCGGGAGGCAAACAGATACGCAGTATTTT
>TRBJ1-2|TRBD1|many|TRBV3-1
CASRGQGGNYGYTF
TGTGCCAGCCGTGGACAGGGGGGCAACTATGGCTACACCTTC
>TRBJ2-7|NA|many|TRBV4-1
CASSQDGGPYEQYF
TGCGCCAGCAGCCAAGATGGCGGGCCCTACGAGCAGTACTTC
>TRBJ2-7|TRBD1|many|TRBV3-1
CASSQGPGTGLEQYF
TGTGCCAGCAGCCAAGGTCCCGGGACAGGGCTCGAGCAGTACTTC